One T cell receptor (beta chain) is described in this entry. Its target is unknown. The primer mix had 60 Vbeta and 13 Jbeta primers. Data came from immunoSEQ multiplex PCR; TCRdb stores just in-frame clones and leaves some out. The data contain 160,000 or so clones, about four fifths of them seen just once; the ten biggest clones take up nearly 8.5%. This CDR3 region has 14 residues. Germline-derived CDR1 and CDR2 are SGHRS and YFSETQ. V was shortened by 5 bases and J by 4 bases, with 16 bases between the two germline ends. The sample belongs to a study of cytomegalovirus exposure and HLA in healthy donors. Study-level results: The investigators catalogued under 200 TCR beta chains as cytomegalovirus-associated. There were reportedly fewer N-insertions in an Asian-associated ancestry cluster than the roughly 700-donor mean, in a later analysis.

J is TRBJ2-7 and V is TRBV5-1, with D unclear. Sequenced input: PBMCs. The TCR sequence derives from a male donor in good health and CMV-seropositive. The CDR3: CASRLRVGLYEQYF. The CDR3, as DNA: TGCGCCAGCAGACTACGGGTTGGCCTTTACGAGCAGTACTTC. The full variable domain, in which reference TRBV5-1 and TRBJ2-7 provide the parts outside the CDR3, is KAGVTQTPRYLIKTRGQQVTLSCSPISGHRSVSWYQQTPGQGLQFLFEYFSETQRNKGNFPGRFSGRQFSNSRSEMNVSTLELGDSALYLCASRLRVGLYEQYFGPGTRLTVT.